Here is one TCR beta chain with its context. Original handling: Reference gene primers were amplified, and this amplification served to estimate nucleated cell counts. Clones were read by immunoSEQ multiplex PCR, and TCRdb kept only the in-frame ones, dropping some. The V and J calls and clone size are taken from that table; D and trimming were inferred from the DNA. Among fewer than 200,000 clones listed, 60% to 80% were seen once. J lost 4 bases, V lost 8 bases, and 13 bases had no gene match. This CDR3 comprises 15 residues. Germline CDR1 and CDR2: MDHEN and SYDVKM. The study assigned cohorts using participant-reported clinical history. The data originate from a study of blood T cell repertoires in COVID-19. Study-wide background: Both acute and convalescent COVID-19 samples were obtained from the United States, Italy and Spain. T cells, B-cell-depleted T cells, or PBMCs supplied cDNA or gDNA.

The source of this sequence is a woman aged 50 to 60 who had recovered from COVID-19. The chain is built from TRBV28 and TRBJ2-7; 8 bases are shared with TRBD2. Specimen: PBMCs or T cells enriched from blood (not recorded which). The CDR3 reads CASGRGGLAGYEQYF. The CDR3 nucleotides are TGTGCCAGCGGAAGGGGCGGACTAGCAGGTTACGAGCAGTACTTC.